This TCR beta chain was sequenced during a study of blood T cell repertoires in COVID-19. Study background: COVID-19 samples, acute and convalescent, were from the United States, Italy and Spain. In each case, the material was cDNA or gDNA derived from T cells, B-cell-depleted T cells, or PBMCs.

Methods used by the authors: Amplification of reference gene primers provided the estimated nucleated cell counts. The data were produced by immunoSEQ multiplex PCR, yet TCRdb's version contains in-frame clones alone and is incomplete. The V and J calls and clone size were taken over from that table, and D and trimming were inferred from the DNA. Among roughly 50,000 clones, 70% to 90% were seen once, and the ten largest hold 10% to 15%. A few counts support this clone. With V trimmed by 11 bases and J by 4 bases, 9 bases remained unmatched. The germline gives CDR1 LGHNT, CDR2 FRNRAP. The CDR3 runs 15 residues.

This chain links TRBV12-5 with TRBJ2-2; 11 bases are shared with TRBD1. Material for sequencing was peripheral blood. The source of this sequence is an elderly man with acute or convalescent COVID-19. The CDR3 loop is CASSGDRGITGELFF. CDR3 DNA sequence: TGTGCTTCCTCCGGGGACAGGGGGATCACCGGGGAGCTGTTTTTT.